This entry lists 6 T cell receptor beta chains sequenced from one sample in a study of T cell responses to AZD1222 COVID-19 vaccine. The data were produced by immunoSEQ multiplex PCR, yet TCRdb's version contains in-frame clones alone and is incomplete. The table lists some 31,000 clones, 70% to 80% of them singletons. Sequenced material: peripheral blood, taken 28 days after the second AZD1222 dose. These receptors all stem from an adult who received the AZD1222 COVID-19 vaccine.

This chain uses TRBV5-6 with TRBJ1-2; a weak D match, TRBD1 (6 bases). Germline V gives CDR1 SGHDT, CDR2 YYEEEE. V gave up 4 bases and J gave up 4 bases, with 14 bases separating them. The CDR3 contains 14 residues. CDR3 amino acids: CASSAPDSLYGYTF. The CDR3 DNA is TGTGCCAGCAGCGCCCCGGACAGCCTCTATGGCTACACCTTC.

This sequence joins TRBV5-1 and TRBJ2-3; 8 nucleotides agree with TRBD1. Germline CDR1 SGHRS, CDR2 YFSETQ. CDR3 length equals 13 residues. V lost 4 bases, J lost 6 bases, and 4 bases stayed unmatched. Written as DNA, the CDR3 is TGCGCCAGCAGCGGACAGGGCCGGGATACGCAGTATTTT. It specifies CASSGQGRDTQYF.

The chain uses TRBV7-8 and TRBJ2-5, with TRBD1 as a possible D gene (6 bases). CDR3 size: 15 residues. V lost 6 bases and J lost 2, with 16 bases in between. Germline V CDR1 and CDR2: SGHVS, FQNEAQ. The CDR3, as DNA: TGTGCCAGCAGATTGAACTCCCAGGGGCAAGAGACCCAGTACTTC. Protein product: CASRLNSQGQETQYF.

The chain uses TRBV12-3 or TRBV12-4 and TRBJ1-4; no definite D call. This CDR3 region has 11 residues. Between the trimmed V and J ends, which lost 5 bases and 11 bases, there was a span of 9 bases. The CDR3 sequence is CASSTLRKLFF. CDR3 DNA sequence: TGTGCCAGCAGTACCCTAAGGAAACTGTTTTTT.

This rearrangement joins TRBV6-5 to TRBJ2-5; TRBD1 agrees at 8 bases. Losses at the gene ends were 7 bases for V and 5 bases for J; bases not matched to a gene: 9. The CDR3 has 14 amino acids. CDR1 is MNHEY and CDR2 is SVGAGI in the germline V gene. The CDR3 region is CASTPAGGKETQYF. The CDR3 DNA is TGTGCCAGCACCCCCGCAGGGGGCAAGGAGACCCAGTACTTC.

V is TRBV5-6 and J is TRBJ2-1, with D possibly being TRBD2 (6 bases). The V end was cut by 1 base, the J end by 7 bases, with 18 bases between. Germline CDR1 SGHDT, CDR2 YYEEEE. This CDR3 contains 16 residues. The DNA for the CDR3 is TGTGCCAGCAGCTTGTATGAGACTAGTAGCCCAAATGAGCAGTTCTTC. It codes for CASSLYETSSPNEQFF.